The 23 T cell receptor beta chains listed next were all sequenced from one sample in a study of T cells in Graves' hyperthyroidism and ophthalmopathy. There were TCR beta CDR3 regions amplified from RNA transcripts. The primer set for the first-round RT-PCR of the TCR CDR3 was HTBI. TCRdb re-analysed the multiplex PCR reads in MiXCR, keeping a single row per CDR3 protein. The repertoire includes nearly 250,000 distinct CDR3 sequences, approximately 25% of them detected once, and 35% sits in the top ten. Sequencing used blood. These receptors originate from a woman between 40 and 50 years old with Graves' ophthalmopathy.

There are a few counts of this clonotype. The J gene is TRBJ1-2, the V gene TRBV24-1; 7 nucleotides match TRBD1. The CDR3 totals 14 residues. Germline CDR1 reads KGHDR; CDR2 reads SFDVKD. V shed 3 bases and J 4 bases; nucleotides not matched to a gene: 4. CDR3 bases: TGTGCCACCAGTGATGGACAGGTCGTCTATGGCTACACCTTC. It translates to CATSDGQVVYGYTF.

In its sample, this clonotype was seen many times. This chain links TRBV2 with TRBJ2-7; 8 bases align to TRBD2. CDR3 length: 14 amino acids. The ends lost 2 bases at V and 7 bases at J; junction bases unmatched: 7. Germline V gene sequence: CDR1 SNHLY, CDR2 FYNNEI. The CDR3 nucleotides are TGTGCCAGCAGTGAAACTAGCGGAGCAGATGAGCAGTACTTC. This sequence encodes CASSETSGADEQYF.

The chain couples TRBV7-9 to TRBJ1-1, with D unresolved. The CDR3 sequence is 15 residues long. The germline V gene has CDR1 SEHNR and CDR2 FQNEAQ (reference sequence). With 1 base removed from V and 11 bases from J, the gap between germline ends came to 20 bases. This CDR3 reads CASSLGAGSPVNAFF. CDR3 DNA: TGTGCCAGCAGCTTAGGAGCCGGCAGCCCCGTGAACGCTTTCTTT.

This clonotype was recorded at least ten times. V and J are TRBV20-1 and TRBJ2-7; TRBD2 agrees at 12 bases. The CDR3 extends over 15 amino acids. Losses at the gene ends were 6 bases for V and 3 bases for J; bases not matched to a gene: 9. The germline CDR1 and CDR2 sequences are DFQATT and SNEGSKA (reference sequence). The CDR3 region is CSANLPGLAGYEQYF. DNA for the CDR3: TGCAGTGCAAACCTACCGGGACTAGCGGGCTACGAGCAGTACTTC.

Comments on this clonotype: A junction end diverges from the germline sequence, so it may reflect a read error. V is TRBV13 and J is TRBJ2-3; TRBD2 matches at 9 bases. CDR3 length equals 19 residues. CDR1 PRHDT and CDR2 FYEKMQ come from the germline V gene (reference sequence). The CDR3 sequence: CAISSGLAGGGQSTDTQYF. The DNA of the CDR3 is TGTGCCATCAGCTCCGGATTGGCGGGAGGGGGTCAGAGCACAGATACGCAGTATTTT.

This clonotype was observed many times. The DNA for the CDR3 is TGTGCCAGCAGTCCGACTAGCGGGGCCGTAGGGCAGTACTTC. It specifies CASSPTSGAVGQYF. The V call is TRBV27, the J call TRBJ2-7; 11 bases fit TRBD2. J gave up 9 bases and V 5 bases, and 9 bases lay outside the gene matches. Looked up from germline, CDR1 is MNHEY and CDR2 is SMNVEV (reference sequence). The length of the CDR3 is 14 residues.

Written as DNA, the CDR3 is TGCGCCAGCAGCCAAGCCGCGTGGCAAGAGACCCAGTACTTC. It encodes CASSQAAWQETQYF. The chain combines TRBV4-3 with TRBJ2-5; no firm D call. The CDR3 has 14 residues. The germline gives CDR1 LGHNA, CDR2 YSLEER. Trimming removed 1 base from V and 2 bases from J, with 8 bases in between.

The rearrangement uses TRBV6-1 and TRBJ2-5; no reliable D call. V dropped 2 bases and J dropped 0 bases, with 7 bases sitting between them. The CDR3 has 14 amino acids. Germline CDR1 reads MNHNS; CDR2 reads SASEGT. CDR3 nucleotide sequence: TGTGCCAGCAGTGAAAAGTTTTACCAAGAGACCCAGTACTTC. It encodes CASSEKFYQETQYF.

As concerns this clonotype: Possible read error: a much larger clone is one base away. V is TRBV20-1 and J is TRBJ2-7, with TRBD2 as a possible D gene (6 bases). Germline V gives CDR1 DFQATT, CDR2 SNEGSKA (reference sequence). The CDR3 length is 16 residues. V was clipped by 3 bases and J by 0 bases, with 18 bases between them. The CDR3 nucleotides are TGCAGTGCTAGGGATTCTTTAACCGGGAGCTCCTACGAGCAGTACTTC. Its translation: CSARDSLTGSSYEQYF.

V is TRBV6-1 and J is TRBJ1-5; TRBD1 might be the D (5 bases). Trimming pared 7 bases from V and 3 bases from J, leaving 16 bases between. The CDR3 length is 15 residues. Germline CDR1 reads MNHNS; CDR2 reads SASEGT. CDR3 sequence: CASTASGRTNQPQHF. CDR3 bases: TGTGCCAGCACGGCTTCAGGGCGGACCAATCAGCCCCAGCATTTT.

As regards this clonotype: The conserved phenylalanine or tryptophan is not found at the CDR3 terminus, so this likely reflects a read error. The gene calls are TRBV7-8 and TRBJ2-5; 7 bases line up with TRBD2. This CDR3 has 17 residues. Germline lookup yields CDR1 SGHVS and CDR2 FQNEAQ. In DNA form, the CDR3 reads TGTGCGAGCAGCCCCACTCGGCGATTCAGCGGGAAAGAGACCCAGTACTAC. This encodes CASSPTRRFSGKETQYY.

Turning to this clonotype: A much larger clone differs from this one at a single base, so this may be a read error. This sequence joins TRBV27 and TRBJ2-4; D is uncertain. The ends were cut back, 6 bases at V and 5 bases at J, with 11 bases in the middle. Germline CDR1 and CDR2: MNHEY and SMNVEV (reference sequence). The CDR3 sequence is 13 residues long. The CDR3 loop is CASSLPAQNIQYF. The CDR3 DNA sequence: TGTGCCAGCAGCCTCCCGGCCCAAAACATTCAGTACTTC.

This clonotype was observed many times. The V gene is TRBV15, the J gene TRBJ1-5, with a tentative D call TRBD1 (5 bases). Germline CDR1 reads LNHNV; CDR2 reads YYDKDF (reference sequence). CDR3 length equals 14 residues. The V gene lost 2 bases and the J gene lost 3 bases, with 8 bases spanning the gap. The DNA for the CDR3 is TGTGCCACCAGCAGATTACAGGACAATCAGCCCCAGCATTTT. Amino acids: CATSRLQDNQPQHF.

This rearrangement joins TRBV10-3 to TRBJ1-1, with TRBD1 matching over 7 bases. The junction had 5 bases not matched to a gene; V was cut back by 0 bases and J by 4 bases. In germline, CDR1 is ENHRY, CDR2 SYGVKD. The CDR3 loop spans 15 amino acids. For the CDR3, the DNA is TGTGCCATCAGTGAGTCGATATCAGGGGGCACTGAAGCTTTCTTT. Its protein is CAISESISGGTEAFF.

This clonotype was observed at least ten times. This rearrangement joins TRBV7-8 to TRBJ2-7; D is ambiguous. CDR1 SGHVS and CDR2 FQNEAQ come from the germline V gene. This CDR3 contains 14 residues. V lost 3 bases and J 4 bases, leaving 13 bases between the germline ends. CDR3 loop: CASSLVATGYEQYF. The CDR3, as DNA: TGTGCCAGCAGCTTGGTAGCCACCGGGTACGAGCAGTACTTC.

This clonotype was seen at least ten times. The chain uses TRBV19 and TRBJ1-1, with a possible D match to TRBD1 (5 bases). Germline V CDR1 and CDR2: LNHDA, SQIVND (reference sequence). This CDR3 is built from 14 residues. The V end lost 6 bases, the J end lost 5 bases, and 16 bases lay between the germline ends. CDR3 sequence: CASSRTNWGTEAFF. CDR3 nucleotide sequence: TGTGCCAGTAGCAGGACAAACTGGGGGACTGAAGCTTTCTTT.

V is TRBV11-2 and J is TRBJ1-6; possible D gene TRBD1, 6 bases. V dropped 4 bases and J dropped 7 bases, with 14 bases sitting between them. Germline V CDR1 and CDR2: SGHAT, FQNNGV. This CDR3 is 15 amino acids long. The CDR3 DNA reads TGTGCCAGCAGCTCCCGAGGGGGGTGGAATTCACCCCTCCACTTT. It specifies CASSSRGGWNSPLHF.

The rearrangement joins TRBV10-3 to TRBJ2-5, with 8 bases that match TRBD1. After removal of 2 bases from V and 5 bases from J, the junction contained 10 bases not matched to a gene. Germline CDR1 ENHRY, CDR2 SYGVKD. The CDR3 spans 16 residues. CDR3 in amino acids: CAISEPGQVSFETQYF. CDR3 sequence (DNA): TGTGCCATCAGTGAGCCGGGACAGGTTTCTTTTGAGACCCAGTACTTC.

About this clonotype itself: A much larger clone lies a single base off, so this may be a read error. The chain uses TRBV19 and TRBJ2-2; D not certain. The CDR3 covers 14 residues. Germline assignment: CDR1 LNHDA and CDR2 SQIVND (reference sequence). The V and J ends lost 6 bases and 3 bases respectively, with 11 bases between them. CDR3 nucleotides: TGTGCCAGTAGAGCCACAGTGGACACCGGGGAGCTGTTTTTT. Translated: CASRATVDTGELFF.

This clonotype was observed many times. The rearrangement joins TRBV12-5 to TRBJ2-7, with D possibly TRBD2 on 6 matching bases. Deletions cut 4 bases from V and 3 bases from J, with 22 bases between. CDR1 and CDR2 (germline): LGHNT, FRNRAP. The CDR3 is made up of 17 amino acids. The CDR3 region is CASGSAPSGLRRYEQYF. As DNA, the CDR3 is TGTGCTAGTGGTTCTGCCCCCTCTGGACTAAGGCGCTACGAGCAGTACTTC.

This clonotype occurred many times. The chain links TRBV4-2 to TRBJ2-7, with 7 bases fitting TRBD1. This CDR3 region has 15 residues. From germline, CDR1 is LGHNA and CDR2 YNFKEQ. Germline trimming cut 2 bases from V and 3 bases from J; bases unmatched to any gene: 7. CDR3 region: CASSQTGTVGYEQYF. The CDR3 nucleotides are TGTGCCAGCAGCCAAACCGGGACAGTTGGCTACGAGCAGTACTTC.

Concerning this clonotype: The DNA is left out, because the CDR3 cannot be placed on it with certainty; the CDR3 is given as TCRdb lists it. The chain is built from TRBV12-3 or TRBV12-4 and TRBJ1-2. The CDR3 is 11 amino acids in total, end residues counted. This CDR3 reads CASSLGTGYTF.

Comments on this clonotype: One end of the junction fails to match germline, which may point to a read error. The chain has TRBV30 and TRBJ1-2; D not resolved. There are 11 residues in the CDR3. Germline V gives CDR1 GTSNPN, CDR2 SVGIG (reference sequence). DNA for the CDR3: TGTGCCTGGAGGCACGCGTATGGCCACGCCTTC. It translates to CAWRHAYGHAF. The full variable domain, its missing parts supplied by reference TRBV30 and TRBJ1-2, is SQTIHQWPATLVQPVGSPLSLECTVEGTSNPNLYWYRQAAGRGLQLLFYSVGIGQISSEVPQNLSASRPQDRQFILSSKKLLLSDSGFYLCAWRHAYGHAFGSGTRLTVV.